The 11 T cell receptor beta chains in this list originate from one sample, sequenced in a study of blood T cells in healthy people across ages. Then a second PCR, running about 6 to 11 cycles, was carried out with a sample-barcoded 5' primer and a J-beta primer mix. MiXCR was run by TCRdb on the 5' RACE reads, yielding one entry per CDR3 protein. The sample holds around 1,500,000 distinct CDR3 sequences, approximately 40% seen once. Sequenced input: blood. These receptors were collected from a woman between 18 and 30 years old in good health.

V and J are TRBV2 and TRBJ1-1; D unclear. V gave up 11 bases and J gave up 0 bases, with 10 bases separating them. The germline gives CDR1 SNHLY, CDR2 FYNNEI. The CDR3 loop spans 12 amino acids. The CDR3 here is CAARRMNTEAFF. The CDR3 coding sequence is TGTGCCGCCCGGCGGATGAACACTGAAGCTTTCTTT. Variable domain in full (rest from reference TRBV2 and TRBJ1-1): EPEVTQTPSHQVTQMGQEVILRCVPISNHLYFYWYRQILGQKVEFLVSFYNNEISEKSEIFDDQFSVERPDGSNFTLKIRSTKLEDSAMYFCAARRMNTEAFFGQGTRLTVV.

This clonotype was observed a handful of times. J is TRBJ2-3 and V is TRBV6-1; 9 bases map to TRBD2. The V gene end was trimmed by 6 bases and the J gene end by 5 bases; junction bases not matched to a gene: 3. The CDR3 contains 13 residues. CDR1 is MNHNS and CDR2 is SASEGT in the germline V gene. The CDR3 protein is CASRKAGGDTQYF. Here the CDR3 DNA reads TGTGCCAGCAGGAAAGCGGGGGGAGATACGCAGTATTTT.

The chain is built from TRBV20-1 and TRBJ1-2; D unresolved. The CDR3 runs to 14 residues. V was trimmed by 0 bases and J by 2 bases, leaving 10 bases between them. The V gene's germline CDR1 is DFQATT and CDR2 SNEGSKA (reference sequence). CDR3 region: CSARDRRINYGYTF. As DNA, the CDR3 is TGCAGTGCTAGAGACAGACGGATAAACTATGGCTACACCTTC.

The gene calls are TRBV7-2 and TRBJ2-5, with 9 bases matching TRBD2. Trimming at V came to 3 bases and at J to 11 bases, leaving 13 bases not matched to a gene. The CDR3 sequence is 15 residues long. The germline gives CDR1 SGHTA, CDR2 FQGNSA. The DNA for the CDR3 is TGTGCCAGCAGCTTCGCGGCGGGGGGGAACAATGAGCAGTACTTC. Translating gives CASSFAAGGNNEQYF.

This clonotype was recorded a few times. The genes are TRBV29-1 and TRBJ1-3; D ambiguous. The germline V gene encodes CDR1 SQVTM and CDR2 ANQGSEA. V dropped 6 bases and J dropped 2 bases, with 11 bases sitting between them. This CDR3 region has 13 residues. The chain's CDR3 is CSVHSSTGNTIYF. The CDR3 DNA is TGCAGCGTACACTCCTCGACTGGAAACACCATATATTTT. Variable domain in full (rest from reference TRBV29-1 and TRBJ1-3): SAVISQKPSRDICQRGTSLTIQCQVDSQVTMMFWYRQQPGQSLTLIATANQGSEATYESGFVIDKFPISRPNLTFSTLTVSNMSPEDSSIYLCSVHSSTGNTIYFGEGSWLTVV.

This sequence joins TRBV2 and TRBJ2-7; TRBD2 aligns across 14 bases. Germline CDR1 reads SNHLY; CDR2 reads FYNNEI. This CDR3 is 15 amino acids long. J was trimmed by 7 bases and V by 6 bases; bases with no gene match: 8. The CDR3 sequence: CASRGGLAGGSEQYF. The DNA for the CDR3 is TGTGCCAGCAGGGGAGGACTAGCGGGAGGCTCGGAGCAGTACTTC.

J is TRBJ1-5 and V is TRBV2, with TRBD1 matching over 7 bases. Germline CDR1 SNHLY, CDR2 FYNNEI. The V and J ends lost 7 bases and 0 bases, in that order; junction bases with no gene match: 6. This CDR3 spans 15 amino acids. For the CDR3, the DNA is TGTGCCAGCACCAAGGACAGGAGTAGCAATCAGCCCCAGCATTTT. Amino acid sequence: CASTKDRSSNQPQHF. Complete variable domain (other parts from reference TRBV2 and TRBJ1-5): EPEVTQTPSHQVTQMGQEVILRCVPISNHLYFYWYRQILGQKVEFLVSFYNNEISEKSEIFDDQFSVERPDGSNFTLKIRSTKLEDSAMYFCASTKDRSSNQPQHFGDGTRLSIL.

In its sample, this clonotype was seen a few times. The gene calls are TRBV2 and TRBJ2-1; the match to TRBD2 covers 11 bases. This CDR3 is built from 14 residues. Germline assignment: CDR1 SNHLY and CDR2 FYNNEI. The V segment lost 8 bases and the J segment 3 bases; nucleotides outside the gene matches: 3. In nucleotides, the CDR3 is TGTGCCAGCGGAGGGACTAGCGGCTACAATGAGCAGTTCTTC. Translated: CASGGTSGYNEQFF.

This chain links TRBV20-1 with TRBJ2-5; D perhaps matches TRBD1 (6 bases). V was clipped by 4 bases and J by 3 bases, with 15 bases between them. The CDR3 loop spans 14 amino acids. The germline V gene has CDR1 DFQATT and CDR2 SNEGSKA (reference sequence). This chain's CDR3 is CSATAGAVEETQYF. The CDR3 nucleotides are TGCAGTGCTACGGCAGGGGCGGTTGAAGAGACCCAGTACTTC.

On this clonotype: The junction and the germline gene differ at one end; a read error may be behind it. The V call is TRBV11-2, the J call TRBJ2-3; 8 nucleotides match TRBD1. The length of the CDR3 is 17 residues. CDR1 is SGHAT and CDR2 is FQNNGV in the germline V gene. DNA for the CDR3: TGTGCCGGCAGCCCACCAACGCGGACAGGGAGCACAGATACGCAGTATTTT. Amino acids: CAGSPPTRTGSTDTQYF.

The chain links TRBV11-1 to TRBJ2-2; a possible D gene is TRBD1 (6 bases). CDR3 length: 14 amino acids. Germline CDR1 is SGHAT and CDR2 is FQDESV (reference sequence). The V and J ends lost 5 bases and 4 bases respectively, with 11 bases between them. CDR3 DNA sequence: TGTGCCAGCAGCGTTCAGGGGATCACCGGGGAGCTGTTTTTT. This encodes CASSVQGITGELFF.